This TCR beta chain was identified in a study of regulatory T cells in long-lasting Graves disease (dated by TCRdb to about 2021). The study in broad terms: In the newly diagnosed Graves' disease group, patients had been taking antithyroid drugs for less than 3 months. Peripheral blood TCR sequencing and RNA sequencing compared persistent Graves' disease patients with newly diagnosed Graves' disease patients. The study was registered as a clinical trial and conducted in China. A total of approximately 35 samples underwent TCR sequencing: some 13 from persistent and some 20 from newly diagnosed Graves' disease patients.

Details on this clonotype: The antigen this receptor binds is unknown. The sample holds no much larger clone one base away, and base qualities are not on file.

The time point tag for this specimen amounts to: newly diagnosed GD, antithyroid drugs for less than 3 months. For both TCR sequencing and RNA sequencing, RNA was extracted from PBMCs using TRIzol. Graves' disease was diagnosed according to American Thyroid Association guidelines. Recruitment of patients was carried out at an endocrinology department in Xi'an, China. Each patient gave approximately 10 milliliters of peripheral blood, collected in an EDTA anticoagulant tube. Ficoll Paque Plus density gradient separation was used to isolate PBMCs, and no further T cell sorting was performed. An Agilent 2100 Bioanalyzer and agarose gel were used to check RNA quality, and a NanoDrop 2000 was used to measure RNA concentration. Spanning cysteine to phenylalanine, the CDR3 consists of 16 amino acids. CDR3 DNA is the only sequence kept; it has 48 bases, read in frame from the first base. CDR1 and CDR2, looked up from the germline V gene (reference sequence), are LNHDA and SQIVND. From V the trimming removes 4 bases and from J it removes 4 bases, while the gene matches leave 9 bases of the junction unaccounted for.

General findings and caveats noted by the study authors: As a limitation, the authors acknowledged that the small sample size may reduce accuracy. Sequencing and analysis were restricted to the TCR beta chain. Peripheral blood alone was examined, since thyroid tissue, which constituted the primary lesion, could not be accessed. Compared with newly diagnosed patients, persistent Graves' disease patients had lower TCR Shannon entropy and fewer highly expanded clones, which suggests clonal expansion. A larger number of public clonotypes was shared among persistent patients (approximately 2,500) than among newly diagnosed patients (more than 850). Preferential use of TRBV28, TRBJ1-2 and TRBJ2-5 was observed in persistent disease, whereas TRBV20-1 and TRBJ2-1 were favored in newly diagnosed disease.

The library was generated by multiplex PCR. The instrument was an Illumina HiSeq 4000. To build TCR beta libraries, CDR3 regions were amplified by Arm-PCR using iRepertoire HTBI primers. Before sequencing, the PCR products underwent gel purification. In the paper's pipeline: Across samples, around 58 TRBV and over 11 TRBJ segments were identified and used for gene usage analysis of CDR3 amino acid clonotypes. Filtered high-quality paired reads were merged into contigs using COPE and FqMerger. BLAST was used to align contigs to IMGT TRBV, TRBD and TRBJ reference genes, and CDR3 was defined according to IMGT. Any clonotype with a frequency above 0.1% was classified as a highly expanded clone. Shannon entropy served as the measure of repertoire diversity, while the Gini coefficient captured V-J evenness. A clonotype was considered public if more than one individual shared it. TCRdb cleaned the public reads at Q25 with fastp, built clones with MiXCR and kept in-frame beta chains. Rows merge per CDR3 protein into single entries with the most common DNA and genes. The V and J calls follow TCRdb's processing rather than the paper's. The sample table records about 500,000 distinct CDR3 sequences; 15% to 20% of these occur just once. The ten largest clones take up more than 9% of the sample.

The same sample was also studied in work on T cells in Graves' hyperthyroidism and ophthalmopathy. As the second study states: Graves' hyperthyroidism was defined as stable when no progression to ophthalmopathy occurred over 18 months of follow-up. Hyperthyroidism patients were aged 18 to 65 years and newly diagnosed, with disease duration of less than 2 months. Any patient with an uncontrolled infection, another autoimmune disease, pregnancy or lactation was excluded. Diagnoses were based on clinical symptoms, serum thyroxine and TRAb, thyroid ultrasound and orbital computed tomography. A first-round RT-PCR of the TCR CDR3 used the HTBI primer set with the Qiagen OneStep RT-PCR kit. Most expanded thyroid clonotypes (frequency above 0.001) were also detected in blood, suggesting blood repertoires may reflect thyroid immune responses. Ophthalmopathy was separated from stable hyperthyroidism by a 13 V-J signature model, with about 88% sensitivity and about 81% specificity obtained in cross-validation and 80%/75% obtained in testing. In validation, the model predicted progression to ophthalmopathy with 60% to 71% sensitivity and roughly 72% specificity, a median of 6.5 months before onset. To identify TCR V-J signatures that set the groups apart, the researchers used a discovery cohort of 100 patients, made up of 40 to 45 with Graves' ophthalmopathy and about 60 with stable Graves' hyperthyroidism. Prospective prediction of ophthalmopathy was tested in an independent validation cohort consisting of about 20 hyperthyroidism patients and approximately 16 patients who later progressed to ophthalmopathy. The roughly 91 discovery patients were randomly divided into training and test sets at a 7:3 ratio. In several Graves' hyperthyroidism patients, the study also compared T-cell repertoires from thyroid tissue with T-cell repertoires from blood. Once sampling was done, hyperthyroidism patients were given methimazole at a starting dose of 30 mg daily, whereas ophthalmopathy patients were given high-dose intravenous methylprednisolone. Libraries were constructed in a second round of multiplex PCR, after which size selection and purification were performed. Sequencing of the libraries was done on an Illumina HiSeq2000 using paired-end 100 bp reads. SOAPnuke was used to process the raw data, throwing out any read that contained adapters or uncalled bases, had a mean Phred below 15, or lacked an exact constant-primer or identifier match. COPE v1.2.5 was used to merge the high-quality paired reads, and each unique nucleotide sequence was defined as a clonotype. Clonotypes were aligned to IMGT TRBV, TRBD and TRBJ reference segments using MiTCR v1.1. The analysis was restricted to V-J combinations with a frequency above 0.0001, which together covered roughly 99% of the repertoires. The TCS score was defined as F50 (clonal expansion) divided by E x V (chaos), with BLOSUM62-based TCRdist calculated between CDR3 peptides within each V-J. Welch's t-statistics and random forest reduced 450 to 600 V-J features to fewer than 15, which were used in a naive Bayes classifier (R e1071). No statistical method was used to fix the sample size in advance, and group allocation was not hidden from the investigators. TCR Vbeta CDR3 sequencing of 130 to 150 peripheral blood samples (over 40 ophthalmopathy, 75 hyperthyroidism and around 17 progressor patients) is reported in the paper.

Here the chain combines TRBV19 and TRBJ2-2; 7 nucleotides in the junction match TRBD1. The starting material was peripheral blood mononuclear cells (PBMCs), obtained at new diagnosis, from a patient treated with antithyroid drugs. The receptor was isolated from a man aged 40-49 years with Graves disease. Donor details come from another sample of the same person, matched by shared clones. The DNA sequence is as follows: TGTGCCAGTAGTAGCCCGCAGGGGGTGAGCACCGGGGAGCTGTTTTTT. Translated, it gives CASSSPQGVSTGELFF.